Reported below is one T cell receptor (beta chain). The sample belongs to a study of T cell changes during pregnancy in multiple sclerosis. The method was immunoSEQ multiplex PCR; TCRdb's version includes in-frame clones alone and lacks a portion of them. The sample consists of 93,000 or so clones, 85% to 95% of them appearing once. The material was peripheral blood, obtained before pregnancy. This TCR was recovered from a female donor with multiple sclerosis, enrolled in a pregnancy study.

The CDR3 DNA reads as TGCAGCGTACTAGCGGGCCGCACAGATACGCAGTATTTT. It translates to CSVLAGRTDTQYF. V gene TRBV29-1 combines with J gene TRBJ2-3, with 9 bases that match TRBD2. V shed 6 bases, J shed 1 base, and the junction held 2 bases outside the gene matches. The CDR3 totals 13 residues. CDR1 and CDR2 (germline): SQVTM, ANQGSEA.